This TCR beta chain was captured by sequencing in a study of CD8 T cells in ankylosing spondylitis. Concerning this clonotype itself: As yet, its antigen is unknown.

Whole-study findings and limits: A TCR beta motif of under 10 highly homologous variants appeared characteristic of ankylosing spondylitis blood. Existing reports had already noted some motif variants in reactive arthritis synovial fluid and blood. Within matched ankylosing spondylitis synovial fluid, disease-linked clones were reportedly significantly enriched.

With molecular barcodes, quantitative 5'-RACE was used to make the TCR beta libraries. TCRdb re-derived calls from the 5' RACE reads in MiXCR, one entry per CDR3 protein. The table lists 250,000 to 350,000 distinct CDR3 sequences, 8% of them singletons, with 13% to 15% in the top ten. Sequenced input: blood, either unsorted or a sorted T cell fraction (not recorded which). The source of this sequence is a male donor with ankylosing spondylitis.

For the CDR3, the DNA is TGTGCCTGGAGTGGATCCCCTCAAGAGACCCAGTACTTC. Residues: CAWSGSPQETQYF. This chain uses TRBV30 with TRBJ2-5, with no clear D. The CDR3 is 13 residues long. Germline-derived CDR1 and CDR2 are GTSNPN and SVGIG (reference sequence). The V and J ends lost 1 base and 2 bases respectively, with 8 bases between them.